This TCR beta chain stems from a study of T cells in women clearing cervical HPV infection. On the study more broadly: Controls were women whose single incident HPV16 infection cleared within 12 months without precancer or cancer. Notes on the study in general: Cases and controls were distinguished at AUC over 0.75 by richness and V genes.

HPV was found by MY09/MY11 PCR and dot-blot genotyping. The assay was immunoSEQ multiplex PCR, and TCRdb's table has in-frame clones only and misses some. The specimen's table records about 46,000 clones. About this clone itself: The antigen is undetermined.

This receptor was identified in a woman between 18 and 70 years old with a cervical HPV16 infection that either progressed to CIN3+ or cleared (not recorded which). Sequencing was carried out using blood buffy coat.

The covered CDR3 bases are TGTGCTAGTGGTACCGGGACAAGATTCCACGAG. Amino acids: CASGTGTRFHE. The entire CDR3 is CASGTGTRFHEQYF. This rearrangement joins TRBV12-5 to TRBJ2-7; a weak D match, TRBD1 (6 bases). The read falls 3 residues short of the CDR3 end, and the missing part is taken from the germline J gene. The germline gives CDR1 LGHNT, CDR2 FRNRAP. V shed 5 bases and J shed 5 bases, with 16 bases lying between them. The CDR3 spans 14 residues.